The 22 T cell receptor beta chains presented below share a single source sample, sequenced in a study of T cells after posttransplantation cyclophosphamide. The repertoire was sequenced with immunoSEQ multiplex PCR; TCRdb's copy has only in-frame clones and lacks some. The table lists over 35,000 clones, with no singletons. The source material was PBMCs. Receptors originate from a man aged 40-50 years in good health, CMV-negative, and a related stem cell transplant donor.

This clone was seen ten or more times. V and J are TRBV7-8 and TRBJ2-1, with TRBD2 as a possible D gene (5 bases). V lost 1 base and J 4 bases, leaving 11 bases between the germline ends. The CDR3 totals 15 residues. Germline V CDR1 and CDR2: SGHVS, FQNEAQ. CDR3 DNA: TGTGCCAGCAGCTTAGGTCGGGGAGTATACAATGAGCAGTTCTTC. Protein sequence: CASSLGRGVYNEQFF.

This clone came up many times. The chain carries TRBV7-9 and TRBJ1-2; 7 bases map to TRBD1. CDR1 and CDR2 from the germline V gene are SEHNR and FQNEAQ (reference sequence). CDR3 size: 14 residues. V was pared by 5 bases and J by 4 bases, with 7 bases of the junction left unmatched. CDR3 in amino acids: CASSGSRDSYGYTF. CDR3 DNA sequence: TGTGCCAGCAGCGGGTCCCGGGACAGCTATGGCTACACCTTC.

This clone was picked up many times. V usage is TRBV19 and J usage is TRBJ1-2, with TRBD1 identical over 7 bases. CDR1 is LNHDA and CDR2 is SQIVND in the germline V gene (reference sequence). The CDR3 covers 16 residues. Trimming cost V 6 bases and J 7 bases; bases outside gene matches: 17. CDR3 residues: CASRRQGLLFDTGYTF. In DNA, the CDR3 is TGTGCCAGTAGGAGACAGGGTCTTTTATTTGACACTGGCTACACCTTC.

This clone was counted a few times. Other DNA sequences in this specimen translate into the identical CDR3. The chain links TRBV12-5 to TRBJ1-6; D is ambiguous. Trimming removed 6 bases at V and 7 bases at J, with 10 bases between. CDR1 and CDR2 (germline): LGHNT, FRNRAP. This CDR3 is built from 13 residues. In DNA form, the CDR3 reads TGTGCTAGTGGACGAGGAGGGAATTCACCCCTCCACTTT. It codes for CASGRGGNSPLHF.

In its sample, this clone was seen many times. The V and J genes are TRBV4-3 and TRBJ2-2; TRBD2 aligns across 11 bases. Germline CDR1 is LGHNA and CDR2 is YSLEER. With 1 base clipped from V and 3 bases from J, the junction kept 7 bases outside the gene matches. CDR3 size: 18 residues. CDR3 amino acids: CASSQASSGRADTGELFF. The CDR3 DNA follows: TGCGCCAGCAGCCAAGCGAGTAGCGGGAGGGCCGACACCGGGGAGCTGTTTTTT.

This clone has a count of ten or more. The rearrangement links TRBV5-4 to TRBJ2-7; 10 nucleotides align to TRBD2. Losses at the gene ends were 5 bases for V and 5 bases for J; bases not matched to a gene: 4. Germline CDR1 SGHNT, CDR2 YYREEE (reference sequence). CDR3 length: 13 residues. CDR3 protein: CASSPGLANEQYF. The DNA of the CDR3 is TGTGCCAGCAGTCCGGGACTAGCGAACGAGCAGTACTTC.

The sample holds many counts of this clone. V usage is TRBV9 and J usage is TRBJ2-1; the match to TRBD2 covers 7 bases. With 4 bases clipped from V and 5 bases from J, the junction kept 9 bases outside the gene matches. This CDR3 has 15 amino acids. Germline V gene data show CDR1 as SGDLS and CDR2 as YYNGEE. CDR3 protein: CASSPRASGNNEQFF. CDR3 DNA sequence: TGTGCCAGCAGCCCCCGGGCTAGCGGAAACAATGAGCAGTTCTTC.

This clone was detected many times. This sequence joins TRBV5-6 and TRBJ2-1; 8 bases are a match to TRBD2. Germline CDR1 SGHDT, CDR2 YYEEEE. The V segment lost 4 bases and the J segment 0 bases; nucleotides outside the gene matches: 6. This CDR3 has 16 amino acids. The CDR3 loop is CASSPPGGGSYNEQFF. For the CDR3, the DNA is TGTGCCAGCAGCCCCCCCGGGGGGGGCTCCTACAATGAGCAGTTCTTC. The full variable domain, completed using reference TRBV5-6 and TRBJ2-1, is DAGVTQSPTHLIKTRGQQVTLRCSPKSGHDTVSWYQQALGQGPQFIFQYYEEEERQRGNFPDRFSGHQFPNYSSELNVNALLLGDSALYLCASSPPGGGSYNEQFFGPGTRLTVL.

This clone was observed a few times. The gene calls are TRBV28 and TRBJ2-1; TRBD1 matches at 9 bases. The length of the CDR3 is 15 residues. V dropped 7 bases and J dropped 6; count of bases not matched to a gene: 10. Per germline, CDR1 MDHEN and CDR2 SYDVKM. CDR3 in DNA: TGTGCCAGCAACACCGGGACAGGGAGATTCAATGAGCAGTTCTTC. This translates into CASNTGTGRFNEQFF.

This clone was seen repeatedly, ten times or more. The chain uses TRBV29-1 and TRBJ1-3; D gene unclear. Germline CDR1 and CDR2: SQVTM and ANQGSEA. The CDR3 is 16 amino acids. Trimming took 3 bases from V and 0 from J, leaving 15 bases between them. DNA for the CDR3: TGCAGCGTTGAGAAAAACGATGAGAGCTCTGGAAACACCATATATTTT. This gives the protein CSVEKNDESSGNTIYF.

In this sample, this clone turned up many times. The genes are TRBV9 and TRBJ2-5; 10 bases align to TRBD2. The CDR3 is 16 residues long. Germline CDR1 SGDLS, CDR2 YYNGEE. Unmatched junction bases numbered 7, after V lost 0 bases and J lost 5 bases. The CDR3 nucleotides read TGTGCCAGCAGCGTAGGGGCAGCGGGAGGGGGGGAGACCCAGTACTTC. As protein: CASSVGAAGGGETQYF.

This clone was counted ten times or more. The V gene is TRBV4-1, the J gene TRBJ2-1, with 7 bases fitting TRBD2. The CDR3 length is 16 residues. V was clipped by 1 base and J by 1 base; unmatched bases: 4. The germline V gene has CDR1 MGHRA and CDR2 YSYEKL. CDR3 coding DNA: TGCGCCAGCAGCCAAGGACTAGCCGTATCCTACAATGAGCAGTTCTTC. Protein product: CASSQGLAVSYNEQFF.

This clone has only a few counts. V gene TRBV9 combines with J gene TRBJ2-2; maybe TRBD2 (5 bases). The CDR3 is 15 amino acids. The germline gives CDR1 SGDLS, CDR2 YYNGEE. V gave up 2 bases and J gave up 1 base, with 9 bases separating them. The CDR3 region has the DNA TGTGCCAGCAGCGTTGGGAGCGGGAACACCGGGGAGCTGTTTTTT. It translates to CASSVGSGNTGELFF. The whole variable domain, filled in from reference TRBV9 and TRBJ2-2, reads DSGVTQTPKHLITATGQRVTLRCSPRSGDLSVYWYQQSLDQGLQFLIQYYNGEERAKGNILERFSAQQFPDLHSELNLSSLELGDSALYFCASSVGSGNTGELFFGEGSRLTVL.

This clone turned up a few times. The CDR3: CSVLEQGSFNTGELFF. CDR3 sequence (DNA): TGCAGCGTCCTAGAACAGGGGTCTTTTAACACCGGGGAGCTGTTTTTT. The V and J genes are TRBV29-1 and TRBJ2-2, with TRBD1 matching over 7 bases. The length of the CDR3 is 16 residues. With 6 bases clipped from V and 2 bases from J, the junction kept 12 bases outside the gene matches. The germline V gene encodes CDR1 SQVTM and CDR2 ANQGSEA.

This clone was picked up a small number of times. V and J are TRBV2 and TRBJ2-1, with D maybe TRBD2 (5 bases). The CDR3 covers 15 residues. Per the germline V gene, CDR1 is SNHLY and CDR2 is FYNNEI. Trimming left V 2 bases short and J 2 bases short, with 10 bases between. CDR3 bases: TGTGCCAGCAGTGAATCGTTAGCGACCTACAATGAGCAGTTCTTC. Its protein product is CASSESLATYNEQFF.

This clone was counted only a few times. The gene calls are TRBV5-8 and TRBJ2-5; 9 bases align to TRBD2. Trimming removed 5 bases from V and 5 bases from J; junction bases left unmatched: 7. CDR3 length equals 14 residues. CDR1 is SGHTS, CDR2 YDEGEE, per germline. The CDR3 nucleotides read TGTGCCAGCAGTCTCGGACTAGCGCGCGAGACCCAGTACTTC. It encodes CASSLGLARETQYF.

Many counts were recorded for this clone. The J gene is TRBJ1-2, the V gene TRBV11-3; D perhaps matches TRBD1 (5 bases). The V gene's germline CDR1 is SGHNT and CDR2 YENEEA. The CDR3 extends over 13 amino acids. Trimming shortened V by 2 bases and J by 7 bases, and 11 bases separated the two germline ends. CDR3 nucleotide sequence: TGTGCCAGCAGCTTAATCGGGGGGGGTGGCTACACCTTC. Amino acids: CASSLIGGGGYTF.

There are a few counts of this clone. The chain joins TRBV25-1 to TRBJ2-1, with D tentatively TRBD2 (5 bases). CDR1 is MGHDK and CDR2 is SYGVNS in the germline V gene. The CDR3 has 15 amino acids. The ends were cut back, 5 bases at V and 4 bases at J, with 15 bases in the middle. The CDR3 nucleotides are TGTGCCAGCAGTCCCCGCGGGCTCACGTACAATGAGCAGTTCTTC. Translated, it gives CASSPRGLTYNEQFF.

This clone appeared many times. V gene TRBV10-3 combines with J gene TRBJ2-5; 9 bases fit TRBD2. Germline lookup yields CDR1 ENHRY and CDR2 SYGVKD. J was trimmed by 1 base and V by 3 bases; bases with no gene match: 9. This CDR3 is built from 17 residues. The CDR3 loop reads CAISDFGSGRSQETQYF. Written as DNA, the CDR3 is TGTGCCATCAGTGACTTCGGTAGCGGGAGATCCCAAGAGACCCAGTACTTC.

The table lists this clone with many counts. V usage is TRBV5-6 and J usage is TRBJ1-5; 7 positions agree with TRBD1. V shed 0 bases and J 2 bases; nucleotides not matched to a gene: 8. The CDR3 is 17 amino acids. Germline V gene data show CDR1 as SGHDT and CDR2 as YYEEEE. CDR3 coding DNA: TGTGCCAGCAGCTTGGGGACAGGTGGGTTGGGCAATCAGCCCCAGCATTTT. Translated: CASSLGTGGLGNQPQHF.

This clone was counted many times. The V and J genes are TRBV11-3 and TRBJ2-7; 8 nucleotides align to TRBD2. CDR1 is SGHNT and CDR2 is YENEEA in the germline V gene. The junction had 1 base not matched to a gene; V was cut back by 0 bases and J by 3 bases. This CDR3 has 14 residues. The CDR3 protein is CASSLEGLGYEQYV. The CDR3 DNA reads TGTGCCAGCAGCTTAGAGGGACTAGGCTACGAGCAGTACGTC.

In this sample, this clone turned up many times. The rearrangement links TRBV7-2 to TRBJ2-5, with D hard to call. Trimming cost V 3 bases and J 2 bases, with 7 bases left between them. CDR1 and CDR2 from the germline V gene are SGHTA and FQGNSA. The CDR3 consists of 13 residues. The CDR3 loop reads CASSFSRQETQYF. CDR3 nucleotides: TGTGCCAGCAGCTTCTCCCGGCAAGAGACCCAGTACTTC.